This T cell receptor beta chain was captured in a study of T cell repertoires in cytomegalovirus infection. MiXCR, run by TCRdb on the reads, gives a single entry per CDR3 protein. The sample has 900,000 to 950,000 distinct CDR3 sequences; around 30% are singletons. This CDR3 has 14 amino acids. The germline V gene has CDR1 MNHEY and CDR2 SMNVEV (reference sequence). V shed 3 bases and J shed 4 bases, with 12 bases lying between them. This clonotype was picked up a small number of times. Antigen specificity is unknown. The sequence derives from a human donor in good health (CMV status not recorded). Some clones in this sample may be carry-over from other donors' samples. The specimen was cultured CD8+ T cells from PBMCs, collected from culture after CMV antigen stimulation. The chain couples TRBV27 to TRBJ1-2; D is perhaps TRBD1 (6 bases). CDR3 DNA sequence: TGTGCCAGCAGTTTGACGGGGGGCGCCTATGGCTACACCTTC. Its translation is CASSLTGGAYGYTF.